This is a list of T cell receptor beta chains from one sample in a study of cytomegalovirus exposure and HLA in healthy donors. Here immunoSEQ multiplex PCR was the method, and the copy in TCRdb shows in-frame clones only, minus some. In the table there are about 90,000 clones, approximately 76% of which are singletons. Material: PBMCs. Source of these receptors: a woman in her sixties or seventies in good health and CMV-seropositive. CDR3s include the opening cysteine and the closing phenylalanine or tryptophan. The D gene is left open where the match is weak. Clone sizes are given selectively: once, few, many, or a class where the clone is expanded.

size	V	D	J	DNA	CDR3
-	TRBV29-1	TRBD1	TRBJ1-2	TGCAGTGCTACAACAGGGGGCAAAACGATTAACTATGGCTACACCTTC	CSATTGGKTINYGYTF
-	TRBV29-1	-	TRBJ2-7	TGCAGCGTTATCCCAGGCCTGGGTGAGCAGTACTTC	CSVIPGLGEQYF
few	TRBV5-1	-	TRBJ1-1	TGCGCCAGCAGCAGTTGGGGGCGGAGGGAGGGAACTGAAGCTTTCTTT	CASSSWGRREGTEAFF
-	TRBV5-5	-	TRBJ1-1	TGTGCCAGCAGCTTCCGAGGGGGGGGCACTGAAGCTTTCTTT	CASSFRGGGTEAFF
-	TRBV5-1	-	TRBJ1-2	TGCGCCAGCAGCCCCTCGGAGGGCTCTCGGTGGTATGGCTACACCTTC	CASSPSEGSRWYGYTF
-	TRBV2	TRBD1	TRBJ1-5	TGTGCCAGCAGAGCTACAGGGGGCCCTCAGCCCCAGCATTTT	CASRATGGPQPQHF
-	TRBV19	-	TRBJ1-1	TGTGCCAGTAGTATACCAGGGAATCTGGACACTGAAGCTTTCTTT	CASSIPGNLDTEAFF
-	TRBV29-1	TRBD2	TRBJ2-7	TGCAGCGTTGCCGCGGCGGGAGCATGGTACGAGCAGTACTTC	CSVAAAGAWYEQYF
few	TRBV11-2	-	TRBJ2-7	TGTGCCAGCAGCGCGATCGCTCCCTACGAGCAGTACTTC	CASSAIAPYEQYF
-	TRBV7-9	TRBD1	TRBJ1-2	TGTTCCAGCAGCCCTCCGGGACAGCCTAACTATGGCTACACCTTC	CSSSPPGQPNYGYTF
-	TRBV7-2	TRBD2	TRBJ2-7	TGTGCCAGCAGCTCTACAGTAGCGGGAAACAACCCCCAGCAGTACTTC	CASSSTVAGNNPQQYF
-	TRBV27	-	TRBJ1-6	TGTGCCAGCAGTACCCGTGGAGGGAGGACACCCCTCCACTTT	CASSTRGGRTPLHF
-	TRBV13	TRBD2	TRBJ2-7	TGTGCCAGCGGCGGGAGGGGGTACGAGCAGTACTTC	CASGGRGYEQYF
-	TRBV5-6	TRBD2	TRBJ2-2	TGTGCCAGCAGCATTGGGACTAGCGGGAGTTGGGGGGAGCTGTTTTTT	CASSIGTSGSWGELFF
-	TRBV28	TRBD2	TRBJ2-3	TGTGCCAGCAGTTCCCCCCGGAGGGTTAGCGGGATTGAGTCAACAGATACGCAGTATTTT	CASSSPRRVSGIESTDTQYF